The clone carrying this T cell receptor (beta chain) was counted many times. Its specificity is not known. The data were taken from a study of breast tumors, draining lymph nodes, adjacent tissues. Using its own MiXCR run on the multiplex PCR reads, TCRdb lists one record per CDR3 protein. The sample has approximately 13,000 distinct CDR3 sequences, about 50% seen once. Findings and limits, study-wide: Data fit most tumor T cells coming from lymph node, expanding in tumor. Tumor T cell lymph node origin was a supported hypothesis, not proven.

The V gene lost 0 bases and the J gene lost 6 bases, with 11 bases spanning the gap. Germline CDR1 LNHNV, CDR2 YYDKDF (reference sequence). The CDR3 extends over 14 amino acids. This rearrangement joins TRBV15 to TRBJ1-1; no reliable D call. This sequence was found in a female donor with breast cancer. Some clones in this sample may be carry-over from other donors' samples. The sequenced sample was tumor-adjacent breast tissue. In nucleotides, the CDR3 is TGTGCCACCAGCAGAGATCTCCGGGCCGCTGAAGCTTTCTTT. As protein: CATSRDLRAAEAFF.